The entry that follows covers one TCR beta chain sequence. Researchers reported that TCR beta cDNA libraries carried unique molecular identifiers. TCRdb analysed the PCR reads with MiXCR anew, one entry per CDR3 protein. The sample contains around 160,000 distinct CDR3 sequences, approximately 35% of which appear only once. This CDR3 region has 17 residues. V lost 5 bases to trimming and J lost 4 bases; unmatched junction nucleotides: 9. The V gene's germline CDR1 is SNHLY and CDR2 FYNNEI. This sample stems from a study of post-analysis software for immune sequencing data. The sample in question was blood, obtained after autologous hematopoietic stem cell transplantation. The source of this sequence is a girl aged 10 to 17 with multiple sclerosis. The chain combines TRBV2 with TRBJ2-2; 11 nucleotides line up with TRBD2. The CDR3: CASSFLAGGGITGELFF. In nucleotides, the CDR3 is TGTGCCAGCAGTTTCCTAGCGGGAGGCGGGATCACCGGGGAGCTGTTTTTT. Based on the CDR3 plus reference TRBV2 and TRBJ2-2, the full variable domain is EPEVTQTPSHQVTQMGQEVILRCVPISNHLYFYWYRQILGQKVEFLVSFYNNEISEKSEIFDDQFSVERPDGSNFTLKIRSTKLEDSAMYFCASSFLAGGGITGELFFGEGSRLTVL.